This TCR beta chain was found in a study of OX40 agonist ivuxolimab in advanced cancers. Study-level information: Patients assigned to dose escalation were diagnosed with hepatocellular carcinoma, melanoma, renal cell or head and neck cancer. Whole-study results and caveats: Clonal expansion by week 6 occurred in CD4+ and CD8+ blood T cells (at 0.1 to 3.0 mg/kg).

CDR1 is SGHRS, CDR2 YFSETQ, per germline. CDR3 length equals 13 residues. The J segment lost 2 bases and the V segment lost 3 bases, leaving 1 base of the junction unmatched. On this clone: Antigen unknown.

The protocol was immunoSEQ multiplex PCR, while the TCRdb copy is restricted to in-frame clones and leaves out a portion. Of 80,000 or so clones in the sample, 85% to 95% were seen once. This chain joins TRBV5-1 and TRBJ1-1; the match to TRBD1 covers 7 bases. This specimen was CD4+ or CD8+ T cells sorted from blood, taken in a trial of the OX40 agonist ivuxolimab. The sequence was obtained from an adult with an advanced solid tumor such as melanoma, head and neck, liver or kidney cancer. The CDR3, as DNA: TGCGCCAGCAGCTGGGACAGCAACACTGAAGCTTTCTTT. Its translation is CASSWDSNTEAFF.